This is a list of T cell receptor beta chains from one sample in a study of breast tumors, draining lymph nodes, adjacent tissues. TCRdb re-analysed the multiplex PCR reads in MiXCR, keeping a single row per CDR3 protein. The sample includes about 270,000 distinct CDR3 sequences, 30% seen only once; the top ten take around 1%. The sample comprised axillary lymph node tissue. The origin of the receptors is a female donor with breast cancer. Some clones in this sample may be carry-over from other donors' samples. CDR3s include the opening cysteine and the closing phenylalanine or tryptophan. The order of the fields is V gene, clone size, J gene, D gene, CDR3 protein, CDR3 DNA. A D gene is named only where the DNA matches it firmly. Clone size is not always given. Where it is, it says once, few, many or a class for expanded clones.

TRBV30	few	TRBJ1-2	.	CAWIQGYSYYGYTF	TGTGCCTGGATTCAGGGCTATTCCTACTATGGCTACACCTTC
TRBV20-1	few	TRBJ1-1	.	CSAYHEALFF	TGCAGTGCGTATCATGAGGCTCTTTTCTTT
TRBV5-1	many	TRBJ2-3	.	CASSLDLAIDTQYF	TGCGCCAGCAGCTTGGACCTAGCTATCGATACGCAGTATTTT
TRBV12-3/TRBV12-4	once	TRBJ2-7	.	CASRSVYEQYF	TGTGCCAGCAGATCCGTCTACGAGCAGTACTTC
TRBV7-9	many	TRBJ2-1	.	CASSLQNLGQFF	TGTGCCAGCAGCTTACAAAACCTCGGGCAGTTCTTC
TRBV20-1	many	TRBJ2-7	TRBD2	CSVASGNSYEQYF	TGCAGTGTTGCTAGCGGGAACTCCTACGAGCAGTACTTC
TRBV20-1	.	TRBJ2-3	.	CNARDARGFSDTQYF	TGCAATGCTAGAGATGCCAGGGGCTTTTCAGATACGCAGTATTTT
TRBV27	many	TRBJ2-3	.	CASSPLADTQYF	TGTGCCAGCAGTCCTCTAGCGGATACGCAGTATTTT
TRBV7-8	many	TRBJ2-3	TRBD2	CASSATERELDTQYF	TGTGCCAGCAGCGCCACCGAGCGGGAGTTAGATACGCAGTATTTT
TRBV27	.	TRBJ1-2	.	CASSHQTGARYGYTF	TGTGCCAGCAGTCACCAGACAGGCGCTAGGTATGGCTACACCTTC
TRBV5-1	few	TRBJ1-1	.	CASHPKQGLNTEAFF	TGCGCCAGCCACCCAAAACAGGGATTGAACACTGAAGCTTTCTTT
TRBV6-1	many	TRBJ2-7	TRBD2	CATLASRGNEQYF	TGTGCCACACTAGCGAGCCGCGGGAACGAGCAGTACTTC
TRBV6-2/TRBV6-3	.	TRBJ1-5	.	CASRKGTGGPAQHF	TGTGCCAGCAGAAAAGGGACTGGAGGTCCAGCCCAGCATTTT
TRBV29-1	many	TRBJ1-5	.	CSVAADSNQPQHF	TGCAGCGTTGCGGCGGATAGCAATCAGCCCCAGCATTTT
TRBV20-1	many	TRBJ1-2	.	CSARKGQINYGYTF	TGCAGTGCTAGGAAGGGTCAGATTAACTATGGCTACACCTTC
TRBV5-4	.	TRBJ2-1	TRBD2	CASSLLASGDDEQFF	TGTGCCAGCAGCTTGCTTGCTAGCGGTGACGATGAGCAGTTCTTC
TRBV9	many	TRBJ2-1	TRBD2	CASSPPTSVLPNEQFF	TGTGCCAGCAGCCCACCGACTAGCGTTCTTCCCAATGAGCAGTTCTTC
TRBV7-9	many	TRBJ1-4	TRBD1	CASSPSGGAEEKLFF	TGTGCCAGCAGCCCATCAGGGGGCGCGGAGGAAAAACTGTTTTTT
TRBV20-1	many	TRBJ1-5	.	CSARVGVGNQPQHF	TGCAGTGCTAGAGTGGGGGTGGGGAATCAGCCCCAGCATTTT
TRBV6-5	.	TRBJ1-2	TRBD1	CASSYWDRGVYYGYTF	TGTGCCAGCAGTTACTGGGACAGGGGGGTATACTATGGCTACACCTTC
TRBV7-2	many	TRBJ2-1	.	CASSLWDTNEQFF	TGTGCCAGCAGCCTGTGGGACACTAATGAGCAGTTCTTC
TRBV7-9	.	TRBJ1-5	.	CASSLAGSDTQHF	TGTGCCAGCAGCTTAGCGGGTTCAGATACGCAGCATTTT
TRBV10-2	few	TRBJ1-1	.	CASSVRGGEAFF	TGCGCCAGCTCCGTGCGCGGGGGTGAAGCTTTCTTT
TRBV25-1	.	TRBJ2-3	.	CACSARGGAGTDTQYF	.
TRBV27	.	TRBJ2-7	.	CASSWDILSYEQYF	TGTGCCAGCAGTTGGGACATTCTCTCCTACGAGCAGTACTTC
TRBV11-2	.	TRBJ2-1	.	CASSLDPYTEQFF	TGTGCCAGCAGCTTAGACCCCTACACTGAGCAGTTCTTC
TRBV30	many	TRBJ2-7	.	CAWSGKNYGQYF	TGTGCCTGGAGTGGAAAGAACTACGGGCAGTACTTC
TRBV11-2	.	TRBJ2-7	.	CASSFNGYAQYF	TGTGCCAGCAGCTTCAATGGCTACGCGCAGTACTTC
TRBV9	many	TRBJ1-2	.	CASSTTADYGYTF	TGTGCCAGCAGCACGACGGCCGACTATGGCTACACCTTC
TRBV7-2	many	TRBJ2-7	TRBD2	CASSSTTSGGSYEQYF	TGTGCCAGCAGCTCGACGACTAGCGGGGGTTCCTACGAGCAGTACTTC
TRBV20-1	many	TRBJ2-5	TRBD2	CSAGLAETAQYF	TGCAGTGCTGGACTAGCGGAGACGGCCCAGTACTTC
TRBV29-1	.	TRBJ2-2	TRBD1	CSVEGQGSDGELFF	TGCAGCGTTGAGGGACAGGGGTCTGATGGGGAGCTGTTTTTT
TRBV6-2/TRBV6-3	once	TRBJ2-7	.	CASRPREDYEQYF	TGTGCCAGCAGGCCAAGGGAGGACTACGAGCAGTACTTC
TRBV6-2/TRBV6-3	.	TRBJ1-6	.	CASSSAGTYYSPLHF	TGTGCCAGCAGTTCCGCGGGGACATACTATTCACCCCTCCACTTT
TRBV19	many	TRBJ2-2	TRBD1	CASRPGQKVTGELFF	TGTGCCAGTAGGCCGGGACAGAAGGTTACCGGGGAGCTGTTTTTT
TRBV19	many	TRBJ2-3	TRBD1	CASKAIRGLGTDTQYF	TGTGCCAGTAAAGCCATAAGGGGGCTAGGCACAGATACGCAGTATTTT
TRBV11-2	.	TRBJ2-5	.	CASSFGDLQETQYF	TGTGCCAGCAGCTTTGGGGACTTACAAGAGACCCAGTACTTC
TRBV15	many	TRBJ1-5	.	CATSRDGSSNQPQHF	TGTGCCACCAGCAGAGATGGGTCTAGCAATCAGCCCCAGCATTTT
TRBV6-5	.	TRBJ2-1	TRBD2	CASSRKGAGTSGYNEQFF	TGTGCCAGCAGCCGCAAGGGGGCGGGGACTAGCGGCTACAATGAGCAGTTCTTC
TRBV9	many	TRBJ2-5	TRBD1	CASSPRGNQETQYF	TGTGCCAGCAGCCCCAGGGGGAACCAAGAGACCCAGTACTTC
TRBV7-6	many	TRBJ2-7	.	CASSWKGEASYEQYF	TGTGCCAGCAGCTGGAAGGGTGAAGCGTCCTACGAGCAGTACTTC
TRBV6-2/TRBV6-3	.	TRBJ2-1	TRBD2	CASRPSGRPNEQLF	TGTGCCAGCAGACCTAGCGGGAGGCCCAATGAGCAGCTCTTC
TRBV28	few	TRBJ2-7	.	CASALVSSNEQYF	TGTGCCAGCGCACTTGTATCCTCAAACGAGCAGTACTTC
TRBV12-3/TRBV12-4	many	TRBJ2-7	.	CASSLGGQVTYEQYF	TGTGCCAGCAGTTTAGGGGGACAAGTAACCTACGAGCAGTACTTC
TRBV25-1	.	TRBJ1-5	.	CASGEHSQPQHF	TGTGCCAGCGGTGAACACAGTCAGCCCCAGCATTTT
TRBV7-2	.	TRBJ2-3	TRBD1	CASSLTGTGGSSDTQYF	TGTGCCAGCAGCTTAACAGGGACAGGTGGGAGTTCAGATACGCAGTATTTT
TRBV5-1	few	TRBJ2-7	.	CASSPISGTLTYEQYF	TGCGCCAGCAGCCCTATATCCGGGACACTCACCTACGAGCAGTACTTC
TRBV7-6	many	TRBJ2-5	.	CASSSVYGGEETQYF	TGTGCCAGCAGCTCCGTGTATGGGGGCGAAGAGACCCAGTACTTC
TRBV7-2	many	TRBJ2-5	TRBD2	CASKLAGGGTQETQYF	TGTGCCAGCAAATTAGCGGGAGGGGGTACGCAAGAGACCCAGTACTTC
TRBV7-8	many	TRBJ1-2	TRBD1	CASSFSPDRDGYTF	TGTGCCAGCAGCTTTAGCCCAGACAGGGACGGCTACACCTTC
TRBV24-1	many	TRBJ2-3	.	CATSDSTQGTQYF	TGTGCCACCAGTGATTCGACCCAGGGTACGCAGTATTTT
TRBV6-5	.	TRBJ2-3	.	CASSYLPFTSTDTQYF	TGTGCCAGCAGTTACCTCCCCTTTACTAGCACAGATACGCAGTATTTT
TRBV24-1	.	TRBJ1-6	TRBD1	CATSDRSGGLGNSPLHF	TGTGCCACCAGTGATCGTTCAGGGGGGTTGGGGAATTCACCCCTCCACTTT
TRBV10-2	many	TRBJ2-7	TRBD2	CASRGLAGDYEQYF	TGCGCCAGCAGAGGACTAGCGGGGGACTACGAGCAGTACTTC
TRBV15	many	TRBJ1-5	.	CATSRDGEWGLGNQPQHF	TGTGCCACCAGCAGAGATGGGGAATGGGGGCTCGGCAATCAGCCCCAGCATTTT
TRBV20-1	few	TRBJ2-4	.	CSASKGAKNIQYF	TGCAGTGCTAGTAAGGGAGCCAAAAACATTCAGTACTTC
TRBV28	many	TRBJ2-7	.	CASSHGLTDF	TGTGCCAGCAGCCATGGTCTGACAGACTTC